This T cell receptor (beta chain) came from a study of T cell responses to AZD1222 COVID-19 vaccine. Clones were sequenced by immunoSEQ multiplex PCR, and TCRdb holds only the in-frame ones, with some missing. The table records 75,000 to 100,000 clones, roughly nine tenths of them present only once. V lost 4 bases and J 5 bases, leaving 0 bases between the germline ends. The CDR3 consists of 11 residues. This TCR came from an adult in good health. The chain carries TRBV12-3 or TRBV12-4 and TRBJ1-6, with D unresolved. The sample consisted of peripheral blood, taken on day 0 of AZD1222 vaccination. The CDR3 bases are TGTGCCAGCAGTTATAATTCACCCCTCCACTTT. Residues: CASSYNSPLHF.